A few counts support the clone carrying this TCR beta chain. The antigen is undetermined. A clone one base away is much larger, so this may be a read error. The data belong to a study of T cells in Graves' hyperthyroidism and ophthalmopathy. Turning to the study itself: Peripheral blood samples were taken at initial diagnosis, prior to any treatment. Study conclusions and caveats: The authors' 13 V-J model separated ophthalmopathy from stable hyperthyroidism.

Exclusion of patients followed from uncontrolled infection, other autoimmune disease, pregnancy or lactation. The PBMCs were sourced from fresh peripheral blood (10 ml). The TCR beta CDR3 regions underwent amplification using RNA transcripts as the source. In the first-round RT-PCR of the TCR CDR3, the HTBI primer set was used. Using its own MiXCR run on the multiplex PCR reads, TCRdb lists one record per CDR3 protein. The sample consists of some 200,000 distinct CDR3 sequences, roughly 17% of them appearing once. Germline CDR1 SEHNR, CDR2 FQNEAQ (reference sequence). V was shortened by 5 bases and J by 2 bases, with 3 bases between the two germline ends. The CDR3 is 11 residues long.

The chain carries TRBV7-9 and TRBJ2-5; D gene ambiguous. The origin of this receptor is a woman between 45 and 65 years old with Graves' hyperthyroidism. Sequenced: blood. Here the CDR3 reads CASSKQETQYF. CDR3 DNA: TGTGCCAGCAGCAAACAAGAGACCCAGTACTTC. Filled out from reference TRBV7-9 and TRBJ2-5, the complete variable domain reads DTGVSQNPRHKITKRGQNVTFRCDPISEHNRLYWYRQTLGQGPEFLTYFQNEAQLEKSRLLSDRFSAERPKGSFSTLEIQRTEQGDSAMYLCASSKQETQYFGPGTRLLVL.